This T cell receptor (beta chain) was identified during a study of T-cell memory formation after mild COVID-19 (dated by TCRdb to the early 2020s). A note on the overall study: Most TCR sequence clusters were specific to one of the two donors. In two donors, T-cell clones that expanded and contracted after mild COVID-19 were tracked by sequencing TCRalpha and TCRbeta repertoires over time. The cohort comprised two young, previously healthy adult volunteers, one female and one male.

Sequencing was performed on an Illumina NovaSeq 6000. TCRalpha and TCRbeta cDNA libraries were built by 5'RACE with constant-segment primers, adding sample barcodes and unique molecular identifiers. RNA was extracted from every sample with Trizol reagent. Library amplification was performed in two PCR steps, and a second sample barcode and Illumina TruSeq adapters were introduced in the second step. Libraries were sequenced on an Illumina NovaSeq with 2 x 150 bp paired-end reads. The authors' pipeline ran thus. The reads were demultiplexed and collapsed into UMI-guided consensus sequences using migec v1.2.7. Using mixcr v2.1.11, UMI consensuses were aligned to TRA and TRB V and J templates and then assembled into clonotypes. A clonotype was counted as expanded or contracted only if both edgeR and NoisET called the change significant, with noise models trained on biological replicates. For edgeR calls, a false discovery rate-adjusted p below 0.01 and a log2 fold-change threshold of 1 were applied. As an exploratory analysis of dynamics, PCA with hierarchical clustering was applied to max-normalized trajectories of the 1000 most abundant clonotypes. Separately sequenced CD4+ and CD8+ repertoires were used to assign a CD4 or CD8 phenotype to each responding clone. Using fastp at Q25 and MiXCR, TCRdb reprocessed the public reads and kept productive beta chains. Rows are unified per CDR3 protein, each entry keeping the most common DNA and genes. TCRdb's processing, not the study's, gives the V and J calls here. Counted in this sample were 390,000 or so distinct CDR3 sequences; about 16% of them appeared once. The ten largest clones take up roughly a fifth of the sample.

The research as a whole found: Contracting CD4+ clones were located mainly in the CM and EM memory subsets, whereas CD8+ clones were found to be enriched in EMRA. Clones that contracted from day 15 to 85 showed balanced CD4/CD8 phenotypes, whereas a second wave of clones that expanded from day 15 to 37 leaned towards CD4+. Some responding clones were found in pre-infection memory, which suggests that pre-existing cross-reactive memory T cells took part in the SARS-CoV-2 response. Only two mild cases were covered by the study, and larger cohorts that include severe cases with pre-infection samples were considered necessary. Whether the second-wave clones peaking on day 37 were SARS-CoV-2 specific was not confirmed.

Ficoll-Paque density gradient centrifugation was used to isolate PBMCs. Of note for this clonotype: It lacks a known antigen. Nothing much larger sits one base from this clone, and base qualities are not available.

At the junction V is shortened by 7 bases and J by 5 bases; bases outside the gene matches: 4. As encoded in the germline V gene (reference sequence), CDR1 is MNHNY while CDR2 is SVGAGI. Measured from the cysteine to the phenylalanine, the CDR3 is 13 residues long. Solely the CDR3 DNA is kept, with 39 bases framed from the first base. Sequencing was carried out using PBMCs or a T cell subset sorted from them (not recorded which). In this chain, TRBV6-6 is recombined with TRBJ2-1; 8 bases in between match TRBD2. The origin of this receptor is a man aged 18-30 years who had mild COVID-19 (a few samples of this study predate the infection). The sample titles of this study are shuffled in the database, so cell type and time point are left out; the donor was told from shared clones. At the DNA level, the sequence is TGTGCCAGCACGCTAGCGGGTAACAATGAGCAGTTCTTC. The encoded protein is CASTLAGNNEQFF.